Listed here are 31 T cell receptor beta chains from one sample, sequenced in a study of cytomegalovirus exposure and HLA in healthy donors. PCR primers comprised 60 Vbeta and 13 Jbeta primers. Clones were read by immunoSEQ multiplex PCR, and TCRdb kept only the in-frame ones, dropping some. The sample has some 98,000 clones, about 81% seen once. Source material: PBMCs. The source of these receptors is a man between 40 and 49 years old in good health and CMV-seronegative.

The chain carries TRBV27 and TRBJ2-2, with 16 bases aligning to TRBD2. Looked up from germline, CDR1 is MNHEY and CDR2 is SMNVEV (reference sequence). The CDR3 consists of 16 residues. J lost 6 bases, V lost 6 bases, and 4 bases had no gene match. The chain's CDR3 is CASSHGTSGGAGELFF. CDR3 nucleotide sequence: TGTGCCAGCAGCCACGGGACTAGCGGGGGGGCCGGGGAGCTGTTTTTT.

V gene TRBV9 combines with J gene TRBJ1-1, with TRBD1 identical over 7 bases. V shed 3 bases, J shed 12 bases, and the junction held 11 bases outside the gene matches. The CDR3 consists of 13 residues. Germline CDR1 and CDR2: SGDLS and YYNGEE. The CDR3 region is CASSATRRDRTFF. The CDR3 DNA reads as TGTGCCAGCAGCGCCACCCGCCGGGACAGAACTTTCTTT.

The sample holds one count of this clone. The CDR3 reads CATSRDWRVIPTGELFF. The CDR3 DNA reads as TGTGCCACCAGCAGAGATTGGAGGGTTATCCCCACCGGGGAGCTGTTTTTT. This sequence joins TRBV15 and TRBJ2-2; TRBD2 might be the D (6 bases). CDR1 is LNHNV, CDR2 YYDKDF, per germline (reference sequence). The length of the CDR3 is 17 residues. V lost 0 bases to trimming and J lost 4 bases, with 15 bases between them.

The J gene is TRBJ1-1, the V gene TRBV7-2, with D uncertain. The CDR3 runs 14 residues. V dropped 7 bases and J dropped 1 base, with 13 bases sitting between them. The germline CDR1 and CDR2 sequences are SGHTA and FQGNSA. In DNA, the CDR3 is TGTGCCAGCACCCCCTTTCGGTCGAACACTGAAGCTTTCTTT. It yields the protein CASTPFRSNTEAFF.

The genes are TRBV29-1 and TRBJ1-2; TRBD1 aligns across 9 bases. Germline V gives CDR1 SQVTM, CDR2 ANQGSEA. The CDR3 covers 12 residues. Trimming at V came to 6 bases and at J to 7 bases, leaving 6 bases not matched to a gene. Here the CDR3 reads CSVGTGSGGYTF. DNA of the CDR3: TGCAGCGTCGGGACAGGGTCTGGTGGCTACACCTTC.

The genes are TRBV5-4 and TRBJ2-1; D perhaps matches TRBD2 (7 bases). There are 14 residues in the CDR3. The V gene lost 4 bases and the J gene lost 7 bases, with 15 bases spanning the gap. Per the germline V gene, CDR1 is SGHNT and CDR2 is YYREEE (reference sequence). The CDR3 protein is CASSPRGGGNEQFF. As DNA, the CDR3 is TGTGCCAGCAGCCCGCGAGGGGGAGGGAATGAGCAGTTCTTC.

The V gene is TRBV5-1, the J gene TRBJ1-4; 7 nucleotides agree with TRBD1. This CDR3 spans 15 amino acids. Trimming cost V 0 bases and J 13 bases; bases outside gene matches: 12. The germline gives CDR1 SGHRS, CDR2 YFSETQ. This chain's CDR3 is CASSLGGTVTRGLFF. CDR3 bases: TGCGCCAGCAGCTTGGGTGGGACAGTGACAAGGGGACTGTTTTTT.

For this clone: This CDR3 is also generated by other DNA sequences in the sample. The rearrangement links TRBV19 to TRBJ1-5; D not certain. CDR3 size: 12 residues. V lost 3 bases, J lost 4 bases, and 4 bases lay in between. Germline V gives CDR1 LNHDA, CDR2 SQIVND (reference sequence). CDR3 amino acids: CASSILNQPQHF. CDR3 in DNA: TGTGCCAGTAGTATTCTGAATCAGCCCCAGCATTTT.

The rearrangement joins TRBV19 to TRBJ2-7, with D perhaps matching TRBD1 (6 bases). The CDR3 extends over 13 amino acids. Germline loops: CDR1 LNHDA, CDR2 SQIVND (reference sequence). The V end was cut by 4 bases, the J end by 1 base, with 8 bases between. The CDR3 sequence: CASSTQGSYEQYF. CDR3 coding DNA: TGTGCCAGTAGTACGCAGGGGTCCTACGAGCAGTACTTC.

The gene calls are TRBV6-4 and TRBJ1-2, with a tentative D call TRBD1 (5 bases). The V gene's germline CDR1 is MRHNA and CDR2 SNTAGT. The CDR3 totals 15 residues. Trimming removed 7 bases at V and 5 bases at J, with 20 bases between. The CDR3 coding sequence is TGTGCCAGCACCCAAGTCGTAGGGGAATCGTATGGCTACACCTTC. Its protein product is CASTQVVGESYGYTF.

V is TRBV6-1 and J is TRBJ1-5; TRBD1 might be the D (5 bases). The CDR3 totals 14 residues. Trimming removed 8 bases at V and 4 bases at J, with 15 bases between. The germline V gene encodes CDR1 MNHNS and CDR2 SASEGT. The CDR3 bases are TGTGCCAGCGGAAGATGGGGGGAGAATCAGCCCCAGCATTTT. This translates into CASGRWGENQPQHF.

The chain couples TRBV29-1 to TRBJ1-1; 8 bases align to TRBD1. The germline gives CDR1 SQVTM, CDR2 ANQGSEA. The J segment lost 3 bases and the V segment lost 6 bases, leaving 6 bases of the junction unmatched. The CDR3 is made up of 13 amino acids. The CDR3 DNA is TGCAGCGTACCCGGGACAGGCGACACTGAAGCTTTCTTT. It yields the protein CSVPGTGDTEAFF.

The CDR3 here is CASRSGTAYSNQPQHF. The DNA of the CDR3 is TGTGCCAGCAGATCGGGGACAGCTTATAGCAATCAGCCCCAGCATTTT. The gene calls are TRBV27 and TRBJ1-5, with 7 bases aligning to TRBD1. V dropped 6 bases and J dropped 0; count of bases not matched to a gene: 8. The CDR3 totals 16 residues. Germline V CDR1 and CDR2: MNHEY, SMNVEV (reference sequence).

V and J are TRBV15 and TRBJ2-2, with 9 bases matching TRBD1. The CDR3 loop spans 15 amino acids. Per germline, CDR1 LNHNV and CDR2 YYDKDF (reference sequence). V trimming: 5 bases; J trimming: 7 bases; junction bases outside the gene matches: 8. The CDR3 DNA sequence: TGTGCCACCAGCGAAAACAGGGGGCGCGTCGGGGAGCTGTTTTTT. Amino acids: CATSENRGRVGELFF.

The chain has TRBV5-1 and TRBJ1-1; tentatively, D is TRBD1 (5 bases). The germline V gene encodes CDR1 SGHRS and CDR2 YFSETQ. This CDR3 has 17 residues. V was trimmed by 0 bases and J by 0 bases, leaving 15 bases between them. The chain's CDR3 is CASSLDVGGWLNTEAFF. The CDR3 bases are TGCGCCAGCAGCTTGGATGTCGGGGGTTGGTTGAACACTGAAGCTTTCTTT.

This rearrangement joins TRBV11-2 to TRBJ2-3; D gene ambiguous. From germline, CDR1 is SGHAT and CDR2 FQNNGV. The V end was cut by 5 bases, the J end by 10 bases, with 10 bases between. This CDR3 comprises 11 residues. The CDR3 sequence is CASSPSLSQYF. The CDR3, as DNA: TGTGCCAGCAGCCCAAGCCTTTCGCAGTATTTT.

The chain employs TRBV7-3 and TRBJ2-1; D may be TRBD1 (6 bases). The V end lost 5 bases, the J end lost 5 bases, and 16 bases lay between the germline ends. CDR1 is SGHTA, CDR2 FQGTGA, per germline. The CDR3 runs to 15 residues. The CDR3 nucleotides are TGTGCCAGCAGCAGGGGACATTGGGACGACAATGAGCAGTTCTTC. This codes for CASSRGHWDDNEQFF.

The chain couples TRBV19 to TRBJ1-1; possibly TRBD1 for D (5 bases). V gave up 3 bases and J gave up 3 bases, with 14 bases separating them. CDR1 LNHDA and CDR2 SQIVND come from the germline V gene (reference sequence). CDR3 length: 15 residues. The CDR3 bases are TGTGCCAGTAGTATGAGCGGGGCCGGGCACACTGAAGCTTTCTTT. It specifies CASSMSGAGHTEAFF.

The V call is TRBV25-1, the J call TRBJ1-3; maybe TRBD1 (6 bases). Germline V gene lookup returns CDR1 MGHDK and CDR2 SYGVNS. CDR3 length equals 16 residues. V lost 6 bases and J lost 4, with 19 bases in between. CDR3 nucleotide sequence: TGTGCCAGCAGCCCGTTTGGGGGGGCGCCGGGAAACACCATATATTTT. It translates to CASSPFGGAPGNTIYF.

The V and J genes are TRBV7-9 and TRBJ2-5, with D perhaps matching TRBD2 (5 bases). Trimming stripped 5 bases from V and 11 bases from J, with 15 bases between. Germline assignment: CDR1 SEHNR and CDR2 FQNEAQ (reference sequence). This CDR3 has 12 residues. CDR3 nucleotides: TGTGCCAGCAGCGACGGGATTGGGGAGCAGTACTTC. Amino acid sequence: CASSDGIGEQYF.

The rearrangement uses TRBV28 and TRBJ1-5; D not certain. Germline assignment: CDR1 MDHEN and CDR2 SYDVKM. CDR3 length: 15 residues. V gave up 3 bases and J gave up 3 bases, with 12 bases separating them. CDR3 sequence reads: CASSLVSGNNQPQHF. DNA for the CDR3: TGTGCCAGCAGTTTGGTTTCGGGGAACAATCAGCCCCAGCATTTT.

As DNA, the CDR3 is TGTGCCAGCAGAACGGACAGGGTGGTAGGAGGAGCTTTCTTT. Translating gives CASRTDRVVGGAFF. The V and J genes are TRBV6-1 and TRBJ1-1, with 8 bases identical to TRBD1. Trimming removed 6 bases from V and 10 bases from J; junction bases left unmatched: 13. The CDR3 runs 14 residues. Germline CDR1 reads MNHNS; CDR2 reads SASEGT.

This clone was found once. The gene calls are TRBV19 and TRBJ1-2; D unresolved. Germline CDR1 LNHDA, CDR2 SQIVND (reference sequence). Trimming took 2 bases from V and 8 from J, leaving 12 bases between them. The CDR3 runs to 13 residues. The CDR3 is CASSIPGIRGYTF. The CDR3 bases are TGTGCCAGTAGTATACCGGGGATCAGGGGCTACACCTTC. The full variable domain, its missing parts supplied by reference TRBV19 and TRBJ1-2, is DGGITQSPKYLFRKEGQNVTLSCEQNLNHDAMYWYRQDPGQGLRLIYYSQIVNDFQKGDIAEGYSVSREKKESFPLTVTSAQKNPTAFYLCASSIPGIRGYTFGSGTRLTVV.

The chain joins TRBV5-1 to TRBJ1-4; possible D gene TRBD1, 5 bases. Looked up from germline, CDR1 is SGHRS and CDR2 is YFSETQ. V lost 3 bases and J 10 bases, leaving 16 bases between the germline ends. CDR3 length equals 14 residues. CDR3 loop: CASSSGLDSVKLFF. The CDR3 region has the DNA TGCGCCAGCAGCTCGGGACTCGATTCTGTAAAACTGTTTTTT.

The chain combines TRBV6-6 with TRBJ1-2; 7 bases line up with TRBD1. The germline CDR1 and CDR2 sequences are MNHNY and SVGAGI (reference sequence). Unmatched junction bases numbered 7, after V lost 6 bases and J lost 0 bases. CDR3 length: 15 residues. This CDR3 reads CASSHTGTANYGYTF. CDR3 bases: TGTGCCAGCAGCCATACTGGGACAGCTAACTATGGCTACACCTTC.

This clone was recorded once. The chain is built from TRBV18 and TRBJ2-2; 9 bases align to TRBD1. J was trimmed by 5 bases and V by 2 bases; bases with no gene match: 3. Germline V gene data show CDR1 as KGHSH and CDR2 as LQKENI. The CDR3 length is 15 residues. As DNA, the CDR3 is TGTGCCAGCTCACCAGGACAGGGGAGGACCGGGGAGCTGTTTTTT. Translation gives CASSPGQGRTGELFF.

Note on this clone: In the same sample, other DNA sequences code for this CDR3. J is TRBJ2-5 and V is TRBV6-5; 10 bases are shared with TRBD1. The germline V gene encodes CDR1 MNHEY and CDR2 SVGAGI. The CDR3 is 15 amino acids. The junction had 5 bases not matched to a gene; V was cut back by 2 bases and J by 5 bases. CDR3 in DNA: TGTGCCAGCAGTTACGCGACAGGGGGCGGGGAGACCCAGTACTTC. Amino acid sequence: CASSYATGGGETQYF.

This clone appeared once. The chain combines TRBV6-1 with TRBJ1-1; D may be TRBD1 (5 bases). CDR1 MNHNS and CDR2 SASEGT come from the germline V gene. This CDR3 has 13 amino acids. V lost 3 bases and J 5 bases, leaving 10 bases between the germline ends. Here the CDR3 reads CASSEARGTEAFF. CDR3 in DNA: TGTGCCAGCAGTGAGGCCCGGGGGACTGAAGCTTTCTTT.

CDR3 in amino acids: CASSQGTFQETQYF. The CDR3 bases are TGCGCCAGCAGCCAAGGGACTTTCCAAGAGACCCAGTACTTC. This chain connects TRBV4-3 to TRBJ2-5, with D tentatively TRBD2 (5 bases). Germline CDR1 and CDR2: LGHNA and YSLEER. CDR3 length equals 14 residues. Deletions cut 1 base from V and 1 base from J, with 7 bases between.

CDR3 residues: CASSFMGQTTGELFF. The CDR3 bases are TGCGCCAGCAGCTTTATGGGACAGACCACCGGGGAGCTGTTTTTT. The chain links TRBV5-1 to TRBJ2-2, with 7 bases fitting TRBD1. The CDR3 is 15 residues long. The V and J ends lost 2 bases and 4 bases, in that order; junction bases with no gene match: 5. Germline-derived CDR1 and CDR2 are SGHRS and YFSETQ.

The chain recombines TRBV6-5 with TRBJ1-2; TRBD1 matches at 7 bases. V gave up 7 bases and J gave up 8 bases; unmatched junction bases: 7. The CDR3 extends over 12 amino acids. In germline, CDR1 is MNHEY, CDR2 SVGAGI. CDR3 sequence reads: CASITDRVGYTF. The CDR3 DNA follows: TGTGCCAGCATTACTGACAGGGTAGGCTACACCTTC.